The rows below give T cell receptor beta chains drawn from one sample of a study of early T cells in non-severe SARS-CoV-2 infection. From the 5' RACE reads, TCRdb called clonotypes with MiXCR, one entry per CDR3 protein. The sample records 45,000 to 55,000 distinct CDR3 sequences, about 5.9% being singletons. Sequenced sample: whole blood. The receptors derive from an adult who was a healthcare worker with PCR-confirmed SARS-CoV-2 infection or an uninfected control (not recorded which). CDR3s include the opening cysteine and the closing phenylalanine or tryptophan. A D gene is named only where the DNA matches it firmly. Clone size appears in some rows only: once, few, many, or a class for an expanded clone.

clone size: many
D gene: TRBD1
V gene: TRBV6-5
J gene: TRBJ1-1
CDR3 protein: CASSYHQGTVNTEAFF
CDR3 DNA: TGTGCCAGCAGTTACCACCAGGGGACAGTAAACACTGAAGCTTTCTTT

clone size: many
D gene: NA
V gene: TRBV20-1
J gene: TRBJ2-7
CDR3 protein: CSARELSSYEQYF
CDR3 DNA: TGCAGTGCTAGAGAGCTATCCTCCTACGAGCAGTACTTC

clone size: many
D gene: NA
V gene: TRBV18
J gene: TRBJ2-5
CDR3 protein: CASSPGTTGETQYF
CDR3 DNA: TGTGCCAGCTCACCGGGAACGACTGGGGAGACCCAGTACTTC

clone size: many
D gene: NA
V gene: TRBV6-2/TRBV6-3
J gene: TRBJ2-1
CDR3 protein: CASSYSLPGVDEQFF
CDR3 DNA: TGTGCCAGCAGTTACTCCCTCCCGGGGGTGGATGAGCAGTTCTTC

clone size: NA
D gene: TRBD1
V gene: TRBV27
J gene: TRBJ2-1
CDR3 protein: CASTSTRDRGNNEQFF
CDR3 DNA: TGTGCCAGCACCTCTACGAGGGACAGGGGCAACAATGAGCAGTTCTTC

clone size: few
D gene: NA
V gene: TRBV20-1
J gene: TRBJ2-3
CDR3 protein: CSARDRDSTHTQYF
CDR3 DNA: TGCAGTGCTAGAGATCGTGACTCCACACATACGCAGTATTTT

clone size: many
D gene: NA
V gene: TRBV7-9
J gene: TRBJ2-7
CDR3 protein: CASSLNFNEQYF
CDR3 DNA: TGTGCCAGCAGCTTAAATTTCAACGAGCAGTACTTC

clone size: many
D gene: TRBD1
V gene: TRBV12-3/TRBV12-4
J gene: TRBJ1-2
CDR3 protein: CASSPGGRSGYTF
CDR3 DNA: TGTGCCAGCAGTCCAGGGGGCCGGAGTGGCTACACCTTC

clone size: many
D gene: TRBD2
V gene: TRBV19
J gene: TRBJ2-7
CDR3 protein: CASSATLAPTYEQYF
CDR3 DNA: TGTGCCAGTAGTGCCACACTAGCGCCCACCTACGAGCAGTACTTC

clone size: many
D gene: NA
V gene: TRBV21-1
J gene: TRBJ2-3
CDR3 protein: CASSKRIERTVFTDTQYF
CDR3 DNA: TGTGCCAGCAGCAAAAGAATCGAAAGGACAGTCTTCACAGATACGCAGTATTTT

clone size: few
D gene: NA
V gene: TRBV20-1
J gene: TRBJ1-4
CDR3 protein: CSARAPWEGNNEKLFF
CDR3 DNA: TGCAGTGCTAGAGCCCCCTGGGAGGGAAATAATGAAAAACTGTTTTTT